The 24 T cell receptor beta chains presented below share a single source sample, sequenced in a study of blood T cell repertoires in COVID-19. Libraries were prepared by immunoSEQ multiplex PCR; TCRdb keeps only in-frame clonotypes and omits some of them. The table shows more than 75,000 clones, with roughly 80% occurring only once. Sequencing input: peripheral blood. The receptor set was obtained from a woman older than 75 with active or convalescent COVID-19.

The V gene is TRBV29-1, the J gene TRBJ1-2, with D uncertain. The CDR3 loop spans 13 amino acids. The V and J ends lost 4 bases and 7 bases respectively, with 16 bases between them. The germline gives CDR1 SQVTM, CDR2 ANQGSEA. The CDR3 protein is CSVGSGSYLGYTF. For the CDR3, the DNA is TGCAGCGTTGGGTCCGGGTCTTATCTTGGCTACACCTTC. The full variable domain, in which reference TRBV29-1 and TRBJ1-2 provide the parts outside the CDR3, is SAVISQKPSRDICQRGTSLTIQCQVDSQVTMMFWYRQQPGQSLTLIATANQGSEATYESGFVIDKFPISRPNLTFSTLTVSNMSPEDSSIYLCSVGSGSYLGYTFGSGTRLTVV.

The chain has TRBV2 and TRBJ2-1; 10 positions agree with TRBD1. The CDR3 contains 19 residues. V lost 8 bases, J lost 7 bases, and 23 bases stayed unmatched. CDR1 and CDR2 (germline): SNHLY, FYNNEI. The CDR3 sequence: CASQWPGQGTHHGTNEQFF. DNA of the CDR3: TGTGCCAGCCAATGGCCGGGACAGGGGACCCACCACGGTACAAATGAGCAGTTCTTC.

This clone showed up just once. This chain joins TRBV29-1 and TRBJ1-1, with a tentative D call TRBD1 (6 bases). Germline V gives CDR1 SQVTM, CDR2 ANQGSEA. Deletions cut 7 bases from V and 1 base from J, with 10 bases between. This CDR3 is built from 12 residues. Here the CDR3 DNA reads TGCAGCGCTCTACAGGGGAACACTGAAGCTTTCTTT. Translated: CSALQGNTEAFF.

This clone was picked up a small number of times. This chain links TRBV19 with TRBJ2-7, with a possible D match to TRBD1 (5 bases). Germline V gives CDR1 LNHDA, CDR2 SQIVND (reference sequence). The length of the CDR3 is 15 residues. With 3 bases removed from V and 4 bases from J, the gap between germline ends came to 16 bases. The CDR3 sequence is CASSISRGEGYEQYF. The CDR3 coding sequence is TGTGCCAGTAGTATCTCTAGGGGTGAAGGATACGAGCAGTACTTC.

This rearrangement joins TRBV2 to TRBJ2-3, with 8 positions matching TRBD1. Germline assignment: CDR1 SNHLY and CDR2 FYNNEI. Germline trimming cut 7 bases from V and 5 bases from J; bases unmatched to any gene: 8. The CDR3 extends over 14 amino acids. The CDR3 spells CASILTGGVDTQYF. The CDR3 DNA reads TGTGCCAGCATACTTACAGGGGGTGTAGATACGCAGTATTTT.

V usage is TRBV7-2 and J usage is TRBJ1-2; TRBD1 agrees at 11 bases. V dropped 5 bases and J dropped 7; count of bases not matched to a gene: 6. This CDR3 spans 14 amino acids. The germline V gene has CDR1 SGHTA and CDR2 FQGNSA. CDR3 protein: CASSLGQGETGYTF. In nucleotides, the CDR3 is TGTGCCAGCAGCCTGGGACAGGGGGAGACTGGCTACACCTTC.

This clone has a handful of counts. The chain employs TRBV7-2 and TRBJ2-3, with TRBD2 as a possible D gene (6 bases). The germline gives CDR1 SGHTA, CDR2 FQGNSA. The CDR3 has 13 residues. V was shortened by 4 bases and J by 5 bases, with 10 bases between the two germline ends. In nucleotides, the CDR3 is TGTGCCAGCAGCTCTGGGGGGAGAGATACGCAGTATTTT. This gives the protein CASSSGGRDTQYF. Full variable domain (rest looked up from reference TRBV7-2 and TRBJ2-3): GAGVSQSPSNKVTEKGKDVELRCDPISGHTALYWYRQSLGQGLEFLIYFQGNSAPDKSGLPSDRFSAERTGGSVSTLTIQRTQQEDSAVYLCASSSGGRDTQYFGPGTRLTVL.

The rearrangement links TRBV2 to TRBJ2-7; 8 bases line up with TRBD1. J lost 0 bases, V lost 5 bases, and 3 bases had no gene match. This CDR3 comprises 14 residues. Looked up from germline, CDR1 is SNHLY and CDR2 is FYNNEI. The chain's CDR3 is CASSRTGSSYEQYF. The CDR3, as DNA: TGTGCCAGCAGTCGGACAGGGAGCTCCTACGAGCAGTACTTC.

The chain couples TRBV7-6 to TRBJ2-1; D gene uncertain. Germline V gene sequence: CDR1 SGHVS, CDR2 FNYEAQ. This CDR3 is built from 13 residues. Trimming removed 5 bases at V and 6 bases at J, with 11 bases between. CDR3 in DNA: TGTGCCAGCAGCCGAGGTGTCTTCAATGAGCAGTTCTTC. Amino acids: CASSRGVFNEQFF.

This chain joins TRBV3-1 (or the pseudogene TRBV3-2) and TRBJ2-1, with D perhaps TRBD1 (6 bases). This CDR3 contains 11 residues. Germline lookup yields CDR1 LGHDT and CDR2 YNNKEL (reference sequence). The CDR3 DNA sequence: TGTGCAAGCTGGGGGCCGAATGAGCAGTTCTTC. The encoded protein is CASWGPNEQFF.

The V call is TRBV6-1, the J call TRBJ1-3, with 7 bases fitting TRBD1. The V gene's germline CDR1 is MNHNS and CDR2 SASEGT. V trimming: 3 bases; J trimming: 3 bases; junction bases outside the gene matches: 8. CDR3 length: 16 residues. CDR3 coding DNA: TGTGCCAGCAGTGAGAGACAGGGTTCTTTTGGAAACACCATATATTTT. Translated, it gives CASSERQGSFGNTIYF.

This chain joins TRBV29-1 and TRBJ2-2, with D maybe TRBD1 (6 bases). V was clipped by 6 bases and J by 0 bases, with 11 bases between them. There are 14 residues in the CDR3. Per germline, CDR1 SQVTM and CDR2 ANQGSEA. Written as DNA, the CDR3 is TGCAGCGTAGGCAGGGGAGCGAACACCGGGGAGCTGTTTTTT. Its protein product is CSVGRGANTGELFF.

This chain connects TRBV6-2 or TRBV6-3 to TRBJ2-2; tentatively, D is TRBD1 (5 bases). Trimming stripped 5 bases from V and 7 bases from J, with 8 bases between. Germline V gene lookup returns CDR1 MNHEY and CDR2 SVGEGT. The CDR3 sequence is 12 residues long. The CDR3 reads CASSPGHGELFF. As DNA, the CDR3 is TGTGCCAGCAGTCCCGGACACGGGGAGCTGTTTTTT.

The rearrangement joins TRBV7-2 to TRBJ2-3; D remains ambiguous. Germline CDR1 reads SGHTA; CDR2 reads FQGNSA. V gave up 2 bases and J gave up 4 bases, with 10 bases separating them. CDR3 size: 14 residues. The CDR3 nucleotides are TGTGCCAGCAGCTTAATGCTAGAGGCAGATACGCAGTATTTT. Encoded protein: CASSLMLEADTQYF.

The chain is built from TRBV14 and TRBJ1-1, with D possibly being TRBD1 (5 bases). Trimming removed 4 bases from V and 1 base from J, with 7 bases in between. The CDR3 sequence is 13 residues long. CDR1 is SGHDN, CDR2 FVKESK, per germline. Here the CDR3 DNA reads TGTGCCAGCAGCCGGGGGGAGAACACTGAAGCTTTCTTT. Its protein product is CASSRGENTEAFF.

This clone was detected only a few times. This chain uses TRBV29-1 with TRBJ2-3; D remains ambiguous. Between the trimmed V and J ends, which lost 0 bases and 6 bases, there was a span of 7 bases. The CDR3 has 12 amino acids. Germline V lookup: CDR1 SQVTM, CDR2 ANQGSEA. The CDR3 spells CSVEDLVDTQYF. In DNA, the CDR3 is TGCAGCGTTGAAGATCTAGTGGATACGCAGTATTTT.

The chain couples TRBV20-1 to TRBJ2-3, with 8 bases fitting TRBD2. Germline V gene data show CDR1 as DFQATT and CDR2 as SNEGSKA (reference sequence). V trimming: 3 bases; J trimming: 3 bases; junction bases outside the gene matches: 5. This CDR3 contains 14 residues. This CDR3 reads CSASFASGTDTQYF. The CDR3 DNA sequence: TGCAGTGCTAGTTTCGCTAGCGGGACAGATACGCAGTATTTT.

The rearrangement links TRBV3-1 (or the pseudogene TRBV3-2) to TRBJ1-5; 8 bases line up with TRBD1. This CDR3 region has 15 residues. Per germline, CDR1 LGHDT and CDR2 YNNKEL (reference sequence). The V segment lost 5 bases and the J segment 4 bases; nucleotides outside the gene matches: 7. The CDR3 reads CASSTRQGRNQPQHF. DNA of the CDR3: TGTGCCAGCAGCACCCGACAGGGGAGGAATCAGCCCCAGCATTTT.

This clone has just one count. This CDR3 is CASSPDFYQPQHF. The CDR3 DNA sequence: TGTGCCAGCAGCCCGGACTTCTATCAGCCCCAGCATTTT. This chain joins TRBV12-3 or TRBV12-4 and TRBJ1-5, with D uncertain. The CDR3 covers 13 residues. V was pared by 6 bases and J by 5 bases, with 11 bases between.

In this sample, this clone turned up a few times. The chain carries TRBV10-2 and TRBJ2-7, with 8 nucleotides matching TRBD1. Germline CDR1 is WSHSY and CDR2 is SAAADI. This CDR3 has 14 amino acids. V gave up 6 bases and J gave up 2 bases; unmatched junction bases: 6. In nucleotides, the CDR3 is TGCGCCAGCAGGGCCGGGACAGGCACCTACGAGCAGTACTTC. It encodes CASRAGTGTYEQYF.

This chain links TRBV3-1 (or the pseudogene TRBV3-2) with TRBJ1-2; D not resolved. Germline CDR1 LGHDT, CDR2 YNNKEL (reference sequence). V shed 0 bases and J shed 5 bases, with 7 bases lying between them. The CDR3 sequence is 13 residues long. The CDR3 sequence is CASSQDSAYGYTF. In DNA form, the CDR3 reads TGTGCCAGCAGCCAAGATAGTGCTTATGGCTACACCTTC.

The CDR3 nucleotides read TGTGCCAGTAGTCCTGGGGGACAGGGTGATGGCTACACCTTC. As protein: CASSPGGQGDGYTF. The chain combines TRBV19 with TRBJ1-2; TRBD1 aligns across 9 bases. V was pared by 5 bases and J by 6 bases, with 7 bases of the junction left unmatched. CDR3 length: 14 residues. The germline CDR1 and CDR2 sequences are LNHDA and SQIVND (reference sequence).

The chain recombines TRBV7-8 with TRBJ2-5; the match to TRBD2 covers 8 bases. V dropped 0 bases and J dropped 2; count of bases not matched to a gene: 5. The CDR3 loop spans 16 amino acids. The germline V gene encodes CDR1 SGHVS and CDR2 FQNEAQ. The CDR3 region has the DNA TGTGCCAGCAGCTTAGCCCCCTCGGGGGGGCAAGAGACCCAGTACTTC. It translates to CASSLAPSGGQETQYF.

The V call is TRBV11-3, the J call TRBJ2-7, with TRBD2 matching over 11 bases. The V segment lost 5 bases and the J segment 6 bases; nucleotides outside the gene matches: 9. Germline CDR1 reads SGHNT; CDR2 reads YENEEA. This CDR3 is built from 15 residues. CDR3 in DNA: TGTGCCAGCAGCCAATTAGCGGGGGGGCTTTCCGAGCAGTACTTC. It codes for CASSQLAGGLSEQYF.